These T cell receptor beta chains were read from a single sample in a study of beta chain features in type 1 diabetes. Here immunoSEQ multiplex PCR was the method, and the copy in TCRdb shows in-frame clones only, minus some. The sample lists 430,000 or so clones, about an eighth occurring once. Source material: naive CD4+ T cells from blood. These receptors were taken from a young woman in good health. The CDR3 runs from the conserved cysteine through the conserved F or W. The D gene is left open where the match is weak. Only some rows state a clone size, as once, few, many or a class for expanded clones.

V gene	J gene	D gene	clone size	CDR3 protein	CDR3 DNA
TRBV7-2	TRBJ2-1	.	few	CASSLDPTYNEQFF	TGTGCCAGCAGCTTAGACCCGACCTACAATGAGCAGTTCTTC
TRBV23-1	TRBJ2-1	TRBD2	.	CASGKLAAYYNEQFF	TGCGCCAGCGGGAAGCTAGCGGCTTACTACAATGAGCAGTTCTTC
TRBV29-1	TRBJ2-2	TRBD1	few	CSARDSLNTGELFF	TGCAGCGCCCGGGACAGTCTGAACACCGGGGAGCTGTTTTTT
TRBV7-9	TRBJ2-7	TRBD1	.	CATRTGRRMGNEQYF	TGTGCCACCAGGACAGGCCGAAGGATGGGGAACGAGCAGTACTTC
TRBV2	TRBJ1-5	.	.	CASRSQTLSNQPQHF	TGTGCCAGCAGGAGCCAGACCCTTAGCAATCAGCCCCAGCATTTT
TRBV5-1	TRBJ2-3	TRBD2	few	CASSLGGRTSTDTQYF	TGCGCCAGCAGCTTGGGCGGGAGGACTAGCACAGATACGCAGTATTTT
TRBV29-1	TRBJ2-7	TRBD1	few	CSARTGENEQYF	TGCAGCGCTCGGACAGGAGAGAACGAGCAGTACTTC
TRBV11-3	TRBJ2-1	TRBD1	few	CASSKGTVPTNEQFF	TGTGCCAGCAGCAAAGGGACAGTGCCAACCAATGAGCAGTTCTTC
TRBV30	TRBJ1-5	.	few	CAWSVHRERIQPQHF	TGTGCCTGGAGTGTACACAGGGAAAGGATTCAGCCCCAGCATTTT
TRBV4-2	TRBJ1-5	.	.	CASSQVAGAQPQHF	TGTGCCAGCAGCCAAGTGGCGGGGGCCCAGCCCCAGCATTTT
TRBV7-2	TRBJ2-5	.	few	CASSSVETQYF	TGTGCCAGCAGCTCTGTCGAGACCCAGTACTTC
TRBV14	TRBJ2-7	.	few	CASSLARSTSYEQYF	TGTGCCAGCAGCCTAGCTAGGAGTACGTCCTACGAGCAGTACTTC
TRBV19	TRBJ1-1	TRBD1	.	CASSIGAGGTEAFF	TGTGCCAGTAGTATTGGTGCAGGGGGCACTGAAGCTTTCTTT
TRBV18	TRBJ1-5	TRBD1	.	CASSPGTGDQPQHF	TGTGCCAGCTCCCCCGGGACAGGGGATCAGCCCCAGCATTTT
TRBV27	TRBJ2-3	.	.	CASSLTQGTDTQYF	TGTGCCAGCAGTCTAACCCAGGGGACAGATACGCAGTATTTT
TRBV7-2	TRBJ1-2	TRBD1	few	CASSPNRGQGYTF	TGTGCCAGCAGCCCTAACAGGGGGCAGGGCTACACCTTC
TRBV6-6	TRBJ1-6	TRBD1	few	CASSSQGQGNSPLHF	TGTGCCAGCAGTTCCCAGGGACAGGGGAATTCACCCCTCCACTTT
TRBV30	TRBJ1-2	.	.	CAWSLGTINYGYTF	TGTGCCTGGAGTCTCGGGACCATTAACTATGGCTACACCTTC
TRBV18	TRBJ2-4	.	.	CASSTKNIQYF	TGTGCCAGCTCCACCAAAAACATTCAGTACTTC
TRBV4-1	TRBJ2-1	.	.	CASSQDLFLNEQFF	TGCGCCAGCAGCCAAGACTTATTCCTCAATGAGCAGTTCTTC
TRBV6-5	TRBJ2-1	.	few	CASSYYGSYNEQFF	TGTGCCAGCAGTTACTACGGCTCCTACAATGAGCAGTTCTTC
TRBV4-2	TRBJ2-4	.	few	CASSLDFWGPKNIQYF	TGTGCCAGCAGCCTAGATTTCTGGGGGCCCAAAAACATTCAGTACTTC
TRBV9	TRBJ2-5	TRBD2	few	CASSIIAGGEETQYF	TGTGCCAGCAGCATAATAGCGGGAGGTGAAGAGACCCAGTACTTC
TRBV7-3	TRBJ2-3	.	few	CASSLAGGSDTQYF	TGTGCCAGCAGCTTAGCGGGCGGGTCGGATACGCAGTATTTT
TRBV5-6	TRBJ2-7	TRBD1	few	CASSLAGTGGRSEQYF	TGTGCCAGCAGCTTGGCGGGGACAGGGGGCAGGTCCGAGCAGTACTTC
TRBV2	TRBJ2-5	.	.	CASKNGHQETQYF	TGTGCCAGTAAGAACGGACACCAAGAGACCCAGTACTTC
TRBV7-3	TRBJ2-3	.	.	CASSYLPNRPDTQYF	TGTGCCAGCAGTTACCTCCCCAATAGGCCAGATACGCAGTATTTT
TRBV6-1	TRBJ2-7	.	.	CASKVTSYEQYF	TGTGCCAGCAAGGTCACCTCCTACGAGCAGTACTTC
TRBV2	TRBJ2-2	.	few	CASSNIRGGGGELFF	TGTGCCAGCAGTAATATCAGGGGCGGTGGCGGGGAGCTGTTTTTT
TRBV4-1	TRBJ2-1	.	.	CASSQGGGRKRRSSYNEQFF	TGCGCCAGCAGCCAAGGTGGGGGGAGGAAGCGGAGAAGCTCCTACAATGAGCAGTTCTTC
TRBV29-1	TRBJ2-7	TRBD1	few	CSARTGLYYEQYF	TGCAGCGCCAGGACAGGGCTTTACTACGAGCAGTACTTC
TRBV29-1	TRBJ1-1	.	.	CSAGAENNEAFF	TGCAGCGCAGGGGCTGAGAACAATGAAGCTTTCTTT